This T cell receptor beta chain was recorded in a study of blood T cells in healthy people across ages. Study-wide results and limits: Naive CD4+ cells and diversity were both higher in long-lived donors than in aged donors.

With a J-beta primer mix and a sample-barcoded 5' primer, a second PCR ran roughly 7 to 11 cycles. TCRdb independently ran MiXCR on the 5' RACE reads; one entry per CDR3 protein. The repertoire includes some 930,000 distinct CDR3 sequences, almost 30% of them detected once, and approximately 10% sits in the top ten. Germline V CDR1 and CDR2: LGHDT, YNNKEL (reference sequence). With 3 bases removed from V and 6 bases from J, the gap between germline ends came to 4 bases. CDR3 length: 11 amino acids. To note about this clonotype: Its target is unknown.

These data were likewise used in another study, on T cells of mothers and their children. That paper notes: Extraction yielded RNA that went, in full, into cDNA synthesis at roughly 1.5 ug per 15 ul.

The TCR comes from a woman in her thirties or forties in good health. The rearrangement joins TRBV3-1 to TRBJ2-3; D is undetermined. The sequenced material came from blood. The CDR3 here is CASSHLDTQYF. Written as DNA, the CDR3 is TGTGCCAGCAGCCATTTGGATACGCAGTATTTT.